The rows below give T cell receptor beta chains drawn from one sample of a study of T cells after somatic rescue of genetic block. Sequencing used immunoSEQ multiplex PCR; TCRdb keeps in-frame clones, though not all of them. Altogether approximately 100,000 clones are present, about nine tenths being singletons, with the ten largest covering more than 1.5%. The source material was peripheral blood mononuclear cells (PBMCs). The receptors shown here come from a woman in her late teens or twenties. CDR3s include the opening cysteine and the closing phenylalanine or tryptophan. Fields, in order: V gene, D gene, J gene, clone size, CDR3 DNA, CDR3 protein. The D gene is left open where the match is weak. The size entry is marked missing in some rows and otherwise reads once, few, many or a size class.

>TRBV7-9|-|TRBJ1-3|once
TGTGCCAGCAGCTTAGAACACGGAAACACCATATATTTT
CASSLEHGNTIYF
>TRBV19|TRBD2|TRBJ2-3|few
TGTGCCAGTAGTCCTACTAGCGGGAGGGGAGGCACAGATACGCAGTATTTT
CASSPTSGRGGTDTQYF
>TRBV6-4|-|TRBJ1-3|few
TGTGCCAGCAGTTCTACAGGGTCTCCTGGAAACACCATATATTTT
CASSSTGSPGNTIYF
>TRBV5-1|-|TRBJ2-7|-
TGCGCCAGCAGCTTGGTTCTAGCTGAGAACTACGAGCAGTACTTC
CASSLVLAENYEQYF
>TRBV5-4|-|TRBJ1-4|-
TGTGCCAGCAGCCTGGGGGGGGCAACTAATGAAAAACTGTTTTTT
CASSLGGATNEKLFF
>TRBV2|-|TRBJ2-1|once
TGTGCCAGCAGTGACAGGCCGAACTACAATGAGCAGTTCTTC
CASSDRPNYNEQFF
>TRBV7-3|TRBD2|TRBJ2-7|-
TGTGCCAGCAGCCCCAATCCCGGGACTAGCGGGAACTCCTACGAGCAGTACTTC
CASSPNPGTSGNSYEQYF
>TRBV16|-|TRBJ2-3|-
TGTGCCAGCAGCCAATCTCTACTAGCAGGAGATACGCAGTATTTT
CASSQSLLAGDTQYF
>TRBV9|TRBD2|TRBJ2-1|-
TGTGCCAGCAGCGTAGCTTCAGGGAGTAGCGGGATCGGGCAGTTCTTC
CASSVASGSSGIGQFF
>TRBV28|-|TRBJ2-1|-
TGTGCCAGCAGTCCACAGACTAGCTACAATGAGCAGTTCTTC
CASSPQTSYNEQFF
>TRBV5-6|-|TRBJ1-1|-
TGTGCCAGCAGCTTGCCGGGGCACGCAAAAGCTTTCTTT
CASSLPGHAKAFF
>TRBV5-6|-|TRBJ2-1|-
TGTGCCAGCCTGTGGCATGATGAGCAGTTCTTC
CASLWHDEQFF
>TRBV11-3|-|TRBJ1-1|-
TGTGCCAGCAGCCCGTCGGTCGTGCACACTGAAGCTTTCTTT
CASSPSVVHTEAFF
>TRBV27|-|TRBJ1-1|-
TGTGCCAGCAGTGGACGTGGGGGGTCTGAAGCTTTCTTT
CASSGRGGSEAFF
>TRBV4-2|-|TRBJ2-3|-
TGTGCCAGCAGATTAGATACGCAGTATTTT
CASRLDTQYF
>TRBV20-1|-|TRBJ1-3|-
TGCAGTGCCCAATCTGGAAACACCATATATTTT
CSAQSGNTIYF
>TRBV19|-|TRBJ1-5|-
TGTGCCAGTAGTATCTGGCACAGTCCGATGCCCCAGCATTTT
CASSIWHSPMPQHF
>TRBV7-8|-|TRBJ2-7|once
TGTGCCAGCAGCTTAAGGGACACGGTCCAGGAGGTATTAGGCGAGCAGTACTTC
CASSLRDTVQEVLGEQYF
>TRBV28|-|TRBJ2-4|once
TGTGCCAGCCTCCGAGTAGGGACAAGCAAAAACATTCAGTACTTC
CASLRVGTSKNIQYF
>TRBV11-1|-|TRBJ2-1|-
TGTGCCAGCAGCTTTAACGGGGAGGTGGCCTACAATGAGCAGTTCTTC
CASSFNGEVAYNEQFF
>TRBV6-5|-|TRBJ2-5|-
TGTGCCAGCAGTTCCGTCGGTGGGGAGACCCAGTACTTC
CASSSVGGETQYF
>TRBV7-8|TRBD1|TRBJ2-2|-
TGTGCCAGCAGCCTAGACAGGGTGAGGTCCGGGGAGCTGTTTTTT
CASSLDRVRSGELFF
>TRBV4-2|-|TRBJ2-7|-
TGTGCCAGCAGCCCCGGGGGCTCTTCATACGAGCAGTACTTC
CASSPGGSSYEQYF
>TRBV28|TRBD1|TRBJ2-1|medium-sized
TGTGCCAGCAGTCCTGCGACAGGGGCGGTCAATGAGCAGTTCTTC
CASSPATGAVNEQFF
>TRBV6-6|TRBD1|TRBJ2-1|-
TGTGCCAGCAGTAATCGACAGGGTGAGCAGTTCTTC
CASSNRQGEQFF